This T cell receptor beta chain was captured by sequencing in a study of pediatric ulcerative colitis. Samples were sequenced at Survey level, maximum 500,000 reads. Libraries were prepared by immunoSEQ multiplex PCR; TCRdb keeps only in-frame clonotypes and omits some of them. Found here are about 64,000 clones, roughly 90% of them singletons; the top ten hold under 3.5%. Germline assignment: CDR1 MNHEY and CDR2 SVGAGI. The CDR3 contains 15 residues. Between the trimmed V and J ends, which lost 4 bases and 7 bases, there was a span of 16 bases. The source is a boy between 10 and 17 years old with severe ulcerative colitis. The sample consisted of blood. The V call is TRBV6-5, the J call TRBJ1-4, with D possibly being TRBD1 (5 bases). CDR3 region: CASSSDAGRAEKLFF. The CDR3 coding sequence is TGTGCCAGCAGTTCCGACGCGGGCAGGGCTGAAAAACTGTTTTTT.